A selection of T cell receptor beta chains follows, all from one sample in a study of stem cell transplantation in POMP-related autoinflammatory disease. Only in-frame clones appear in the TCRdb table, and some are missing; sequencing was by immunoSEQ multiplex PCR. Among more than 25,000 clones listed, around 88% were seen once. The specimen comprised CD4+ T cells from PBMCs, sampled before stem cell transplantation. These receptors all come from a human donor with POMP-related autoinflammation and immune dysregulation (PRAID). Both conserved end residues are part of each CDR3. The D gene is left open where the match is weak. Clone sizes are given selectively: once, few, many, or a class where the clone is expanded.

V	D	size	J	CDR3	DNA
TRBV20-1	NA	NA	TRBJ1-2	CSAWGNYGYTF	TGCAGTGCCTGGGGTAACTATGGCTACACCTTC
TRBV2	TRBD1	NA	TRBJ2-7	CASRTTGGYEQYF	TGTGCCAGCAGAACCACAGGGGGCTACGAGCAGTACTTC
TRBV7-3	NA	NA	TRBJ2-5	CASSRDSQETQYF	TGTGCCAGCAGCCGGGACTCCCAAGAGACCCAGTACTTC
TRBV5-1	TRBD1	NA	TRBJ2-3	CASSLSTGGWADTQYF	TGCGCCAGCAGCTTGTCGACAGGGGGCTGGGCAGATACGCAGTATTTT
TRBV5-1	TRBD1	once	TRBJ2-3	CASSPLTGGTTDTQYF	TGCGCCAGCAGCCCCCTGACAGGGGGCACAACAGATACGCAGTATTTT
TRBV27	NA	NA	TRBJ1-2	CASSLRAGAHGYTF	TGTGCCAGCAGTTTACGGGCAGGGGCACATGGCTACACCTTC
TRBV2	NA	NA	TRBJ2-3	CASDRGMPDTQYF	TGTGCCAGCGATCGGGGGATGCCGGATACGCAGTATTTT
TRBV7-6	TRBD1	NA	TRBJ2-1	CASSSRTGSYNEQFF	TGTGCCAGCAGCTCTAGGACAGGATCCTACAATGAGCAGTTCTTC
TRBV6-1	NA	NA	TRBJ1-2	CASSEGGGRIYGYTF	TGTGCCAGCAGTGAGGGGGGGGGCCGGATCTATGGCTACACCTTC
TRBV5-4	TRBD2	NA	TRBJ2-5	CASSQTGVAGVAQYF	TGTGCCAGCAGCCAGACGGGGGTAGCGGGAGTGGCCCAGTACTTC
TRBV2	TRBD1	NA	TRBJ1-2	CASSDRGANYGYTF	TGTGCCAGCAGCGACAGGGGGGCCAACTATGGCTACACCTTC
TRBV28	TRBD1	NA	TRBJ1-5	CASSPPRTGDANQPQHF	TGTGCCAGCAGTCCCCCCCGGACAGGGGACGCTAATCAGCCCCAGCATTTT
TRBV6-6	NA	NA	TRBJ1-2	CASSPQTATNYGYTF	TGTGCCAGCAGTCCCCAGACAGCTACTAACTATGGCTACACCTTC
TRBV28	NA	NA	TRBJ1-4	CASSTPGDNEKLFF	TGTGCCAGCAGTACCCCGGGGGATAATGAAAAACTGTTTTTT
TRBV5-4	NA	once	TRBJ1-1	CASSLGGNTEAFF	TGTGCCAGCAGCTTAGGCGGGAACACTGAAGCTTTCTTT
TRBV5-1	TRBD1	NA	TRBJ1-3	CASRNTGTGYNSGNTIYF	TGCGCCAGCAGGAACACCGGGACAGGTTATAACTCTGGAAACACCATATATTTT
TRBV19	NA	NA	TRBJ1-5	CASSIRNQPQHF	TGTGCCAGTAGTATTAGGAATCAGCCCCAGCATTTT
TRBV19	NA	NA	TRBJ2-2	CASTNTGAGELFF	TGTGCCAGTACCAACACTGGGGCCGGGGAGCTGTTTTTT
TRBV5-4	NA	NA	TRBJ1-1	CASSRQFNTEAFF	TGTGCCAGCAGCCGACAGTTTAACACTGAAGCTTTCTTT
TRBV6-6	TRBD2	NA	TRBJ2-3	CASGRGGLSTDTQYF	TGTGCCAGCGGTCGGGGGGGGCTTAGCACAGATACGCAGTATTTT
TRBV11-2	NA	NA	TRBJ2-7	CASSLGPAGIYEQYF	TGTGCCAGCAGCTTAGGTCCGGCAGGGATCTACGAGCAGTACTTC
TRBV6-4	NA	NA	TRBJ2-7	CASSDTSRGGETYEQYF	TGTGCCAGCAGTGACACCTCTCGGGGCGGGGAGACCTACGAGCAGTACTTC